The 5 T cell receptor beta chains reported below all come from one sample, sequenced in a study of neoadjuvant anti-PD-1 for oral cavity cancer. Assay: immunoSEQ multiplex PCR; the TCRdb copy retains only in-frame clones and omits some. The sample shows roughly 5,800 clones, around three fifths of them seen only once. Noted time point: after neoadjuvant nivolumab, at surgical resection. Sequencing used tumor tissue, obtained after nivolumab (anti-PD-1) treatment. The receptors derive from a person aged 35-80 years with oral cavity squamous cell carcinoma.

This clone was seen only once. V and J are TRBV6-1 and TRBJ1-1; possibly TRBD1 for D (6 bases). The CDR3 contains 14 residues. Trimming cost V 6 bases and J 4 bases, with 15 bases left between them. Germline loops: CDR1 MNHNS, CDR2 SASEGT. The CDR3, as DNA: TGTGCCAGCAGAGAACAGGGCAGGGCCACTGAAGCTTTCTTT. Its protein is CASREQGRATEAFF.

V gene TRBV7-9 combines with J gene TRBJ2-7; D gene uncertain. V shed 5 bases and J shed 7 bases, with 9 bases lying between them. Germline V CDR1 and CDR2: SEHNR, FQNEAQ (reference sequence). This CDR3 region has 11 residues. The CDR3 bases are TGTGCCAGCAGCCCACTCGGGGAGCAGTACTTC. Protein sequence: CASSPLGEQYF. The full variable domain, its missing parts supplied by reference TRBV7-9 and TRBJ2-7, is DTGVSQNPRHKITKRGQNVTFRCDPISEHNRLYWYRQTLGQGPEFLTYFQNEAQLEKSRLLSDRFSAERPKGSFSTLEIQRTEQGDSAMYLCASSPLGEQYFGPGTRLTVT.

The CDR3 spells CASRTGDLDSPLHF. In nucleotides, the CDR3 is TGTGCCAGTAGGACAGGGGATTTAGATTCACCCCTCCACTTT. This chain links TRBV19 with TRBJ1-6; 8 bases are a match to TRBD1. Germline V gives CDR1 LNHDA, CDR2 SQIVND (reference sequence). CDR3 size: 14 residues. V dropped 6 bases and J dropped 8; count of bases not matched to a gene: 6.

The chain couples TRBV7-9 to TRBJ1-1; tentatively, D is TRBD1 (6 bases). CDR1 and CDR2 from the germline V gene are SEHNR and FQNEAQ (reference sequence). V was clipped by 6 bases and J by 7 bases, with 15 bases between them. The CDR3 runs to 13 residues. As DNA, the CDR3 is TGTGCCAGCAGGTTCGGGGGCGAAAATGAAGCTTTCTTT. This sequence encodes CASRFGGENEAFF.

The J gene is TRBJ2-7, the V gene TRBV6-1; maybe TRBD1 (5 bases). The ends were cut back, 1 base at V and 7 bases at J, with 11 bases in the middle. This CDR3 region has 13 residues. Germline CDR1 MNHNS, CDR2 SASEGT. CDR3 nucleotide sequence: TGTGCCAGCAGTGAAGACAGGAGATCTGAGCAGTACTTC. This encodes CASSEDRRSEQYF.